These 29 T cell receptor beta chains originate from one sample sequenced in a study of identical twins. Via MiXCR, TCRdb re-called the 5' RACE reads, giving one row per CDR3 protein. The table shows 1,800,000 or so distinct CDR3 sequences, with under 35% occurring only once. Sequenced material: cord blood. All receptors derive from a newborn girl in good health.

The V and J genes are TRBV28 and TRBJ2-1, with 13 bases fitting TRBD2. Germline CDR1 reads MDHEN; CDR2 reads SYDVKM. Trimming took 4 bases from V and 6 from J; bases not matched to a gene: 12. The length of the CDR3 is 18 residues. DNA for the CDR3: TGTGCCAGCAGTTCCTCCCGACTAGCGGGAGGAAGGGTCAATGAGCAGTTCTTC. Encoded protein: CASSSSRLAGGRVNEQFF.

A few counts support this clonotype. The chain links TRBV2 to TRBJ2-3; D uncertain. V shed 8 bases and J shed 2 bases, with 8 bases lying between them. The CDR3 is 12 amino acids. Germline CDR1 reads SNHLY; CDR2 reads FYNNEI. The CDR3 sequence is CASYQVTDTQYF. The CDR3 DNA sequence: TGTGCCAGCTATCAGGTCACAGATACGCAGTATTTT.

The rearrangement uses TRBV20-1 and TRBJ1-4; D is uncertain. The CDR3 consists of 13 residues. Trimming took 6 bases from V and 1 from J, leaving 9 bases between them. CDR1 and CDR2 from the germline V gene are DFQATT and SNEGSKA (reference sequence). In DNA form, the CDR3 reads TGCAGTGCCATTTGGGGAACTAATGAAAAACTGTTTTTT. Its protein product is CSAIWGTNEKLFF.

This clonotype was observed a few times. The V gene is TRBV5-1, the J gene TRBJ2-3; a weak D match, TRBD2 (5 bases). V was trimmed by 6 bases and J by 4 bases, leaving 9 bases between them. Germline loops: CDR1 SGHRS, CDR2 YFSETQ. The CDR3 spans 12 residues. The CDR3: CASNRGADTQYF. The CDR3 DNA is TGCGCCAGCAACCGGGGTGCAGATACGCAGTATTTT.

The V and J genes are TRBV11-2 and TRBJ1-2; 9 nucleotides align to TRBD1. After removal of 5 bases from V and 4 bases from J, the junction contained 11 bases not matched to a gene. CDR3 length: 16 amino acids. The germline V gene has CDR1 SGHAT and CDR2 FQNNGV. The DNA of the CDR3 is TGTGCCAGCAGCCCCCTCCGGGACAGGGAAACCTATGGCTACACCTTC. This sequence encodes CASSPLRDRETYGYTF.

The chain uses TRBV12-3 or TRBV12-4 and TRBJ1-5; D is possibly TRBD1 (5 bases). The CDR3 is made up of 14 amino acids. Trimming stripped 1 base from V and 4 bases from J, with 8 bases between. CDR3 DNA sequence: TGTGCCAGCAGTTTAGTGGGGCGAAATCAGCCCCAGCATTTT. Translated: CASSLVGRNQPQHF.

V is TRBV27 and J is TRBJ2-1, with TRBD2 matching over 8 bases. CDR1 is MNHEY and CDR2 is SMNVEV in the germline V gene (reference sequence). Trimming at V came to 6 bases and at J to 12 bases, leaving 13 bases not matched to a gene. The CDR3 sequence is 14 residues long. The CDR3, as DNA: TGTGCCAGCAGCCTTGCGTCGGGGGGGATCCCGCAGTTCTTC. Protein product: CASSLASGGIPQFF.

This clonotype has more than one count but fewer than ten. This rearrangement joins TRBV4-2 to TRBJ2-5; 8 nucleotides agree with TRBD1. CDR3 length equals 16 residues. CDR1 LGHNA and CDR2 YNFKEQ come from the germline V gene. V dropped 1 base and J dropped 2; count of bases not matched to a gene: 6. The CDR3 is CASSQGPDREQETQYF. DNA for the CDR3: TGTGCCAGCAGCCAAGGACCGGACAGGGAGCAAGAGACCCAGTACTTC.

This chain joins TRBV12-3 or TRBV12-4 and TRBJ2-5; perhaps TRBD2 as D (5 bases). The CDR3 contains 13 residues. Trimming took off 6 bases at V and 11 bases at J, with 19 bases between the two ends. DNA for the CDR3: TGTGCCAGCAGCAGAGGGAGAAAGGGTGAGCAGTACTTC. Its translation: CASSRGRKGEQYF.

Ten or more counts support this clonotype. This chain joins TRBV12-3 or TRBV12-4 and TRBJ2-5; maybe TRBD2 (6 bases). Trimming removed 3 bases from V and 4 bases from J, with 9 bases in between. CDR3 length equals 13 residues. CDR3 in DNA: TGTGCCAGCAGTTTCCGAGCGGGAGAGACCCAGTACTTC. Its protein is CASSFRAGETQYF.

This chain links TRBV20-1 with TRBJ2-2; D is uncertain. The CDR3 consists of 16 residues. V was pared by 0 bases and J by 2 bases, with 13 bases between. Germline V gene data show CDR1 as DFQATT and CDR2 as SNEGSKA (reference sequence). The CDR3 loop is CSARDFTLGNTGELFF. CDR3 sequence (DNA): TGCAGTGCTAGAGATTTCACTCTAGGTAACACCGGGGAGCTGTTTTTT.

This clonotype is a singleton in its sample. This chain links TRBV5-4 with TRBJ1-1, with D tentatively TRBD1 (5 bases). The CDR3 extends over 13 amino acids. V lost 4 bases to trimming and J lost 6 bases, with 13 bases between them. Germline V lookup: CDR1 SGHNT, CDR2 YYREEE (reference sequence). This CDR3 reads CASSRGQIPEAFF. Here the CDR3 DNA reads TGTGCCAGCAGCAGGGGCCAGATCCCTGAAGCTTTCTTT.

The rearrangement links TRBV4-1 to TRBJ1-1; D unresolved. Trimming left V 2 bases short and J 1 base short, with 14 bases between. There are 16 residues in the CDR3. From germline, CDR1 is MGHRA and CDR2 YSYEKL. CDR3 residues: CASSQRWLTRNTEAFF. The CDR3 DNA is TGCGCCAGCAGCCAAAGGTGGCTGACTCGGAACACTGAAGCTTTCTTT.

This clonotype has just one count. An end of the junction does not agree with germline; a read error may underlie this. The chain is built from TRBV4-2 and TRBJ2-3; possible D gene TRBD2, 6 bases. The CDR3 extends over 16 amino acids. Germline V lookup: CDR1 LGHNA, CDR2 YNFKEQ. This CDR3 is CASGQLSSEVSDTQYF. DNA for the CDR3: TGTGCCAGCGGCCAACTTTCTAGCGAAGTTTCAGATACGCAGTATTTT.

The rearrangement joins TRBV6-4 to TRBJ1-6, with D maybe TRBD1 (6 bases). Germline values: CDR1 MRHNA, CDR2 SNTAGT. The CDR3 covers 14 residues. The V and J ends lost 6 bases and 8 bases respectively, with 14 bases between them. The CDR3 here is CASSHRVPDSPLHF. CDR3 DNA sequence: TGTGCCAGCAGCCACAGGGTTCCGGATTCACCCCTCCACTTT.

The chain joins TRBV10-3 to TRBJ2-2; 12 bases are shared with TRBD2. Looked up from germline, CDR1 is ENHRY and CDR2 is SYGVKD. Germline trimming cut 5 bases from V and 6 bases from J; bases unmatched to any gene: 4. This CDR3 is 15 amino acids long. CDR3 bases: TGTGCCATCAGTTCTAGCGGGAGGGATTCCGGGGAGCTGTTTTTT. It codes for CAISSSGRDSGELFF.

This clonotype was observed a handful of times. The chain joins TRBV20-1 to TRBJ2-7, with TRBD2 matching over 8 bases. J was trimmed by 3 bases and V by 5 bases; bases with no gene match: 6. The germline gives CDR1 DFQATT, CDR2 SNEGSKA (reference sequence). This CDR3 region has 13 residues. DNA for the CDR3: TGCAGTGCTGCGGGACTAGGGAACTACGAGCAGTACTTC. Translating gives CSAAGLGNYEQYF.

This clonotype was counted once. This chain links TRBV29-1 with TRBJ1-2; the D gene is possibly TRBD1 (5 bases). V gave up 6 bases and J gave up 0 bases, with 17 bases separating them. CDR3 length: 15 residues. Germline V gene lookup returns CDR1 SQVTM and CDR2 ANQGSEA. The CDR3 loop reads CSVGGGTGTNYGYTF. The CDR3 coding sequence is TGCAGCGTGGGTGGCGGGACGGGTACTAACTATGGCTACACCTTC. Full variable domain (outside the CDR3, taken from reference TRBV29-1 and TRBJ1-2): SAVISQKPSRDICQRGTSLTIQCQVDSQVTMMFWYRQQPGQSLTLIATANQGSEATYESGFVIDKFPISRPNLTFSTLTVSNMSPEDSSIYLCSVGGGTGTNYGYTFGSGTRLTVV.

This chain uses TRBV7-2 with TRBJ2-7; D gene unclear. CDR3 length: 14 residues. From germline, CDR1 is SGHTA and CDR2 FQGNSA. V gave up 5 bases and J gave up 0 bases, with 11 bases separating them. CDR3 sequence reads: CASSAQWSSYEQYF. The CDR3 DNA reads as TGTGCCAGCAGCGCTCAGTGGAGCTCCTACGAGCAGTACTTC. The variable domain in full, completed from reference TRBV7-2 and TRBJ2-7, reads GAGVSQSPSNKVTEKGKDVELRCDPISGHTALYWYRQSLGQGLEFLIYFQGNSAPDKSGLPSDRFSAERTGGSVSTLTIQRTQQEDSAVYLCASSAQWSSYEQYFGPGTRLTVT.

This clonotype was detected only a few times. The chain uses TRBV20-1 and TRBJ1-5, with D possibly matching TRBD1 (6 bases). The V end lost 5 bases, the J end lost 2 bases, and 13 bases lay between the germline ends. This CDR3 comprises 14 residues. Germline CDR1 DFQATT, CDR2 SNEGSKA (reference sequence). This CDR3 is CSALQGWGNQPQHF. DNA for the CDR3: TGCAGTGCTTTACAGGGTTGGGGCAATCAGCCCCAGCATTTT.

The chain links TRBV7-8 to TRBJ2-4, with D possibly being TRBD1 (7 bases). Germline V gene lookup returns CDR1 SGHVS and CDR2 FQNEAQ. The CDR3 covers 17 residues. V shed 4 bases and J shed 1 base, with 17 bases lying between them. CDR3 sequence: CASSYLAQGGAKNIQYF. The CDR3 DNA follows: TGTGCCAGCAGCTACCTAGCGCAGGGGGGCGCCAAAAACATTCAGTACTTC.

The chain links TRBV7-2 to TRBJ2-5; D unresolved. Germline V gives CDR1 SGHTA, CDR2 FQGNSA. The CDR3 contains 11 residues. Trimming cost V 8 bases and J 11 bases, with 15 bases left between them. The CDR3 DNA is TGTGCCAGCCGATTTTCTAATGAGCAGTACTTC. This gives the protein CASRFSNEQYF.

The V and J genes are TRBV7-2 and TRBJ2-1, with TRBD2 matching 7 bases. The ends lost 3 bases at V and 7 bases at J; junction bases unmatched: 9. The CDR3 has 15 amino acids. Germline V gene lookup returns CDR1 SGHTA and CDR2 FQGNSA. This CDR3 reads CASSFAAGASNEQFF. CDR3 in DNA: TGTGCCAGCAGCTTTGCGGCGGGAGCGAGTAATGAGCAGTTCTTC.

This chain joins TRBV20-1 and TRBJ2-1; TRBD2 matches at 8 bases. V gave up 3 bases and J gave up 2 bases; unmatched junction bases: 3. Germline V gives CDR1 DFQATT, CDR2 SNEGSKA (reference sequence). CDR3 length: 14 amino acids. In nucleotides, the CDR3 is TGCAGTGCTAGCAACGGGAGGGCCTACAATGAGCAGTTCTTC. It encodes CSASNGRAYNEQFF.

The V call is TRBV4-1, the J call TRBJ2-3; TRBD1 is a possible D gene (5 bases). Trimming pared 0 bases from V and 6 bases from J, leaving 13 bases between. Germline V lookup: CDR1 MGHRA, CDR2 YSYEKL. CDR3 length: 15 residues. The CDR3 coding sequence is TGCGCCAGCAGCCAAGAGGGGCTAGGGTCTGATACGCAGTATTTT. Amino acids: CASSQEGLGSDTQYF.

The rearrangement uses TRBV12-3 or TRBV12-4 and TRBJ2-3, with 11 bases fitting TRBD2. The CDR3 extends over 15 amino acids. The V gene end was trimmed by 6 bases and the J gene end by 8 bases; junction bases not matched to a gene: 10. CDR3 residues: CASRIAGGPAGTQYF. The CDR3 DNA sequence: TGTGCCAGCAGGATAGCGGGAGGGCCGGCAGGTACGCAGTATTTT.

This clonotype has only a few counts. In DNA form, the CDR3 reads TGCAGCGTTGGTGGGGCTAGCGGGAGGGCCCCTTACAATGAGCAGTTCTTC. This translates into CSVGGASGRAPYNEQFF. This chain joins TRBV29-1 and TRBJ2-1; 12 bases are a match to TRBD2. V dropped 4 bases and J dropped 4; count of bases not matched to a gene: 11. There are 17 residues in the CDR3. Germline values: CDR1 SQVTM, CDR2 ANQGSEA.

The J gene is TRBJ2-1, the V gene TRBV20-1; 8 positions match TRBD2. Germline trimming cut 0 bases from V and 1 base from J; bases unmatched to any gene: 8. CDR3 length: 17 residues. Germline-derived CDR1 and CDR2 are DFQATT and SNEGSKA (reference sequence). In DNA, the CDR3 is TGCAGTGCTAGAGAGTGGGGCGGGGGGCTATCCTACAATGAGCAGTTCTTC. This gives the protein CSAREWGGGLSYNEQFF.

The chain recombines TRBV20-1 with TRBJ2-1; 12 positions agree with TRBD2. With 3 bases clipped from V and 0 bases from J, the junction kept 3 bases outside the gene matches. Germline V gene sequence: CDR1 DFQATT, CDR2 SNEGSKA (reference sequence). The CDR3 totals 16 residues. The CDR3 spells CSARGLAGRSYNEQFF. In DNA form, the CDR3 reads TGCAGTGCTAGGGGACTAGCGGGCCGCTCCTACAATGAGCAGTTCTTC.